Below are 19 T cell receptor beta chains sequenced from a single sample in a study of early T cells in non-severe SARS-CoV-2 infection. TCRdb used MiXCR to reprocess the 5' RACE reads, holding one entry per CDR3 protein. The sample yields nearly 110,000 distinct CDR3 sequences, roughly 10% seen once. The specimen sequenced was whole blood. These receptor sequences come from an adult who was a healthcare worker with PCR-confirmed SARS-CoV-2 infection or an uninfected control (not recorded which).

This clonotype has a count of ten or more. The J gene is TRBJ2-1, the V gene TRBV9, with D possibly being TRBD2 (6 bases). Germline V CDR1 and CDR2: SGDLS, YYNGEE. CDR3 length equals 16 residues. The V and J ends lost 3 bases and 7 bases respectively, with 20 bases between them. The CDR3 reads CASSDSSAKDLNEQFF. The DNA of the CDR3 is TGTGCCAGCAGCGATTCTAGCGCGAAGGACTTGAATGAGCAGTTCTTC.

J is TRBJ2-3 and V is TRBV12-3 or TRBV12-4; D uncertain. The CDR3 is 15 amino acids. V dropped 5 bases and J dropped 1 base, with 13 bases sitting between them. For the CDR3, the DNA is TGTGCCAGCAGTCCAACTGCCCTGGGCACAGATACGCAGTATTTT. This gives the protein CASSPTALGTDTQYF.

A few counts support this clonotype. V is TRBV11-2 and J is TRBJ2-3; TRBD2 is a possible D gene (5 bases). Germline V lookup: CDR1 SGHAT, CDR2 FQNNGV. The CDR3 spans 15 residues. Trimming took off 3 bases at V and 1 base at J, with 11 bases between the two ends. CDR3 loop: CASSLSVARTDTQYF. CDR3 DNA: TGTGCCAGCAGCTTGTCGGTAGCGCGCACAGATACGCAGTATTTT.

This clonotype was seen only a few times. This chain links TRBV29-1 with TRBJ2-1; 10 nucleotides agree with TRBD2. With 8 bases clipped from V and 5 bases from J, the junction kept 12 bases outside the gene matches. From germline, CDR1 is SQVTM and CDR2 ANQGSEA. The CDR3 runs 15 residues. The CDR3: CSSRAGTSENNEQFF. As DNA, the CDR3 is TGCAGCTCTAGAGCTGGGACTAGCGAGAACAATGAGCAGTTCTTC.

There are many counts of this clonotype. The rearrangement joins TRBV6-6 to TRBJ2-3; the D gene is possibly TRBD2 (6 bases). The ends were cut back, 6 bases at V and 4 bases at J, with 17 bases in the middle. CDR1 and CDR2 (germline): MNHNY, SVGAGI (reference sequence). This CDR3 is built from 15 residues. The CDR3 sequence is CASSPSGGWADTQYF. CDR3 nucleotide sequence: TGTGCCAGCAGCCCTTCTGGGGGGTGGGCAGATACGCAGTATTTT.

The chain links TRBV10-3 to TRBJ2-3, with D perhaps TRBD1 or TRBD2 (5 bases each). The CDR3 length is 11 residues. Trimming pared 8 bases from V and 2 bases from J, leaving 5 bases between. Looked up from germline, CDR1 is ENHRY and CDR2 is SYGVKD. CDR3 amino acids: CAIGTTDTQYF. The CDR3 DNA reads TGTGCCATCGGGACCACAGATACGCAGTATTTT.

This clonotype was observed at least ten times. This rearrangement joins TRBV20-1 to TRBJ1-1, with D unclear. Trimming shortened V by 3 bases and J by 10 bases, and 12 bases separated the two germline ends. This CDR3 comprises 11 residues. Germline V gives CDR1 DFQATT, CDR2 SNEGSKA (reference sequence). The CDR3 loop reads CSASRPRGAFF. CDR3 nucleotides: TGCAGTGCTAGTAGGCCGCGGGGAGCTTTCTTT.

This clonotype was detected many times. The chain links TRBV12-3 or TRBV12-4 to TRBJ2-5, with 7 bases fitting TRBD2. The CDR3 runs to 13 residues. The trim removed 6 bases at V and 5 bases at J, leaving 6 bases unmatched. CDR3 in DNA: TGTGCCAGCAGAAGGGACGGGGGGGAGACCCAGTACTTC. It is translated as CASRRDGGETQYF.

This clonotype has only one observation. The V gene is TRBV28, the J gene TRBJ2-1; D is unclear. Trimming pared 1 base from V and 5 bases from J, leaving 3 bases between. The CDR3 covers 12 residues. Germline V lookup: CDR1 MDHEN, CDR2 SYDVKM. The CDR3 DNA follows: TGTGCCAGCAGTTTATTGGACAATGAGCAGTTCTTC. Its translation: CASSLLDNEQFF.

This clonotype was seen ten or more times. V is TRBV19 and J is TRBJ2-3, with 14 nucleotides matching TRBD2. Germline values: CDR1 LNHDA, CDR2 SQIVND (reference sequence). CDR3 length: 16 amino acids. The ends lost 7 bases at V and 5 bases at J; junction bases unmatched: 8. The CDR3 reads CASTLGLAGGGDTQYF. CDR3 nucleotide sequence: TGTGCCAGTACTCTCGGACTAGCGGGAGGTGGAGATACGCAGTATTTT.

This clonotype was recorded many times. V usage is TRBV30 and J usage is TRBJ2-5; no clear D gene. This CDR3 has 11 residues. Germline V gene lookup returns CDR1 GTSNPN and CDR2 SVGIG (reference sequence). V lost 7 bases to trimming and J lost 5 bases, with 11 bases between them. The CDR3 reads CASIARETQYF. The CDR3, as DNA: TGTGCCTCGATAGCCCGGGAGACCCAGTACTTC.

This clonotype was detected ten times or more. The chain links TRBV5-6 to TRBJ2-1; 7 positions match TRBD2. Germline CDR1 is SGHDT and CDR2 is YYEEEE. The ends lost 0 bases at V and 7 bases at J; junction bases unmatched: 7. The CDR3 is 15 residues long. CDR3 sequence reads: CASSLGTRAINEQFF. CDR3 bases: TGTGCCAGCAGCTTGGGGACTAGGGCTATAAATGAGCAGTTCTTC.

The V and J genes are TRBV7-2 and TRBJ2-3; D possibly corresponds to TRBD1 (6 bases). CDR1 and CDR2 from the germline V gene are SGHTA and FQGNSA. This CDR3 has 15 amino acids. V shed 1 base and J shed 6 bases, with 14 bases lying between them. CDR3: CASSLEGVTVDTQYF. The CDR3 nucleotides are TGTGCCAGCAGCTTAGAGGGGGTAACGGTGGATACGCAGTATTTT. Drawing the rest from reference TRBV7-2 and TRBJ2-3, the complete variable domain is GAGVSQSPSNKVTEKGKDVELRCDPISGHTALYWYRQSLGQGLEFLIYFQGNSAPDKSGLPSDRFSAERTGGSVSTLTIQRTQQEDSAVYLCASSLEGVTVDTQYFGPGTRLTVL.

This clonotype was found many times. V and J are TRBV30 and TRBJ2-7, with 9 bases fitting TRBD1. After removal of 0 bases from V and 2 bases from J, the junction contained 5 bases not matched to a gene. The CDR3 covers 15 residues. Looked up from germline, CDR1 is GTSNPN and CDR2 is SVGIG (reference sequence). CDR3 DNA sequence: TGTGCCTGGAGTGTACTAGGGACAGGGCCCTACGAGCAGTACTTC. Translating it yields CAWSVLGTGPYEQYF.

This rearrangement joins TRBV12-3 or TRBV12-4 to TRBJ2-7; the match to TRBD1 covers 10 bases. The CDR3 runs 13 residues. V dropped 6 bases and J dropped 5; count of bases not matched to a gene: 4. The CDR3 reads CASRSGTGDEQYF. The DNA for the CDR3 is TGTGCCAGCAGATCCGGGACAGGGGACGAGCAGTACTTC.

This clonotype was found a few times. The rearrangement joins TRBV29-1 to TRBJ2-1; 14 bases are shared with TRBD2. Germline CDR1 reads SQVTM; CDR2 reads ANQGSEA. V was pared by 7 bases and J by 6 bases, with 5 bases of the junction left unmatched. The CDR3 consists of 14 residues. CDR3 in amino acids: CSAYGTSGSNEQFF. In DNA form, the CDR3 reads TGCAGCGCATACGGGACTAGCGGGAGCAATGAGCAGTTCTTC.

At least ten counts were recorded for this clonotype. The gene calls are TRBV30 and TRBJ1-3, with 7 bases identical to TRBD1. Trimming took 1 base from V and 0 from J; bases not matched to a gene: 3. The CDR3 is made up of 15 amino acids. Germline assignment: CDR1 GTSNPN and CDR2 SVGIG (reference sequence). The CDR3 DNA reads as TGTGCCTGGAGTGCGGGACAGAGCTCTGGAAACACCATATATTTT. Protein sequence: CAWSAGQSSGNTIYF.

V gene TRBV7-2 combines with J gene TRBJ1-2; the D is unclear. The V and J ends lost 5 bases and 4 bases respectively, with 8 bases between them. CDR3 length: 12 residues. CDR1 is SGHTA and CDR2 is FQGNSA in the germline V gene. Written as DNA, the CDR3 is TGTGCCAGCAGCCCAGGTCTCTATGGCTACACCTTC. This codes for CASSPGLYGYTF.

This clonotype was counted many times. The chain employs TRBV9 and TRBJ2-7, with D tentatively TRBD2 (6 bases). From germline, CDR1 is SGDLS and CDR2 YYNGEE. The CDR3 totals 13 residues. With 2 bases removed from V and 2 bases from J, the gap between germline ends came to 8 bases. CDR3 bases: TGTGCCAGCAGCGTTGGCGGGACCTACGAGCAGTACTTC. Its translation: CASSVGGTYEQYF.